The 28 T cell receptor beta chains below come from one sample, sequenced in a study of spatial heterogeneity in lung cancer. In TCRdb, the 5' RACE reads were re-called with MiXCR into one record per CDR3 protein. The profile shows around 47,000 distinct CDR3 sequences, more than 6.5% of them singletons. The time point was: blood at routine non-recurrence follow-up after resection. The input material, whole RNA from tumor, nontumor lung or frozen PBMC, was sequenced unsorted. Specimen: PBMCs, collected at follow-up. These receptors were taken from a female donor with early-stage non-small cell lung cancer.

The chain has TRBV7-2 and TRBJ2-1; 8 bases agree with TRBD2. The CDR3 runs 17 residues. The junction had 9 bases not matched to a gene; V was cut back by 5 bases and J by 0 bases. Germline-derived CDR1 and CDR2 are SGHTA and FQGNSA. The CDR3 reads CASSLGYSGASYNEQFF. Here the CDR3 DNA reads TGTGCCAGCAGCCTGGGATATAGCGGGGCCTCCTACAATGAGCAGTTCTTC.

This clonotype has a count of ten or more. The chain combines TRBV12-3 or TRBV12-4 with TRBJ1-2, with 10 bases identical to TRBD1. V shed 6 bases and J 6 bases; nucleotides not matched to a gene: 7. CDR3 length: 14 amino acids. DNA of the CDR3: TGTGCCAGCAGACGGGACAGGGGAAAAAATGGCTACACCTTC. It specifies CASRRDRGKNGYTF.

The rearrangement links TRBV20-1 to TRBJ2-3, with 8 bases fitting TRBD2. After removal of 0 bases from V and 2 bases from J, the junction contained 7 bases not matched to a gene. The CDR3 loop spans 16 amino acids. Germline CDR1 DFQATT, CDR2 SNEGSKA (reference sequence). This CDR3 is CSARDDGGGPTDTQYF. DNA of the CDR3: TGCAGTGCTAGAGATGACGGGGGGGGCCCCACAGATACGCAGTATTTT.

The chain carries TRBV4-1 and TRBJ1-4; no clear D gene. This CDR3 has 18 residues. Germline V lookup: CDR1 MGHRA, CDR2 YSYEKL. V was pared by 4 bases and J by 0 bases, with 18 bases between. CDR3 sequence: CASSLKVQAVATNEKLFF. In DNA form, the CDR3 reads TGCGCCAGCAGCCTCAAGGTCCAGGCGGTGGCAACTAATGAAAAACTGTTTTTT.

By proportion, this clonotype is medium-sized. The gene calls are TRBV5-1 and TRBJ2-7; D unresolved. The germline CDR1 and CDR2 sequences are SGHRS and YFSETQ. V lost 2 bases and J 6 bases, leaving 9 bases between the germline ends. The CDR3 is 12 residues long. The CDR3 coding sequence is TGCGCCAGCAGCTTCGAAGGCCGCGAGCAGTACTTC. Protein: CASSFEGREQYF.

This clonotype appeared many times. V and J are TRBV9 and TRBJ2-1, with 13 bases that match TRBD2. The germline V gene has CDR1 SGDLS and CDR2 YYNGEE. The V segment lost 3 bases and the J segment 12 bases; nucleotides outside the gene matches: 6. The CDR3 has 14 residues. The CDR3 protein is CASSAGLAGTVQFF. In nucleotides, the CDR3 is TGTGCCAGCAGCGCGGGACTAGCGGGGACTGTGCAGTTCTTC. Looking up the rest from reference TRBV9 and TRBJ2-1 gives the full variable domain: DSGVTQTPKHLITATGQRVTLRCSPRSGDLSVYWYQQSLDQGLQFLIQYYNGEERAKGNILERFSAQQFPDLHSELNLSSLELGDSALYFCASSAGLAGTVQFFGPGTRLTVL.

The V and J genes are TRBV2 and TRBJ2-1; 10 nucleotides align to TRBD2. Germline CDR1 reads SNHLY; CDR2 reads FYNNEI. Trimming at V came to 10 bases and at J to 4 bases, leaving 4 bases not matched to a gene. There are 13 residues in the CDR3. This CDR3 is CATGLAEYNEQFF. CDR3 sequence (DNA): TGTGCCACCGGACTAGCGGAATACAATGAGCAGTTCTTC.

V and J are TRBV6-2 or TRBV6-3 and TRBJ2-7, with D perhaps matching TRBD1 (6 bases). Trimming shortened V by 10 bases and J by 0 bases, and 10 bases separated the two germline ends. Germline CDR1 reads MNHEY; CDR2 reads SVGEGT. CDR3 length: 12 residues. The CDR3, as DNA: TGTGCCACCACAGGGTTCTCCTACGAGCAGTACTTC. Translated: CATTGFSYEQYF.

The sample holds many counts of this clonotype. The V and J genes are TRBV7-3 and TRBJ2-3; D uncertain. Germline V gene sequence: CDR1 SGHTA, CDR2 FQGTGA. The CDR3 length is 14 residues. V was pared by 6 bases and J by 1 base, with 11 bases between. The CDR3 reads CASSSVPGTDTQYF. The CDR3 region has the DNA TGTGCCAGCAGTTCGGTCCCCGGCACAGATACGCAGTATTTT.

This clonotype was observed at least ten times. V gene TRBV5-1 combines with J gene TRBJ2-3; 9 bases align to TRBD1. The CDR3 is 14 residues long. The V gene end was trimmed by 5 bases and the J gene end by 3 bases; junction bases not matched to a gene: 4. CDR1 is SGHRS and CDR2 is YFSETQ in the germline V gene. For the CDR3, the DNA is TGCGCCAGCAGGGCAGGACAGGGGACAGATACGCAGTATTTT. This codes for CASRAGQGTDTQYF.

This clonotype was seen at least ten times. The rearrangement uses TRBV7-3 and TRBJ2-2, with no clear D. This CDR3 is built from 13 residues. The germline V gene has CDR1 SGHTA and CDR2 FQGTGA. V gave up 5 bases and J gave up 4 bases, with 8 bases separating them. CDR3 sequence: CASSPLPTGELFF. CDR3 sequence (DNA): TGTGCCAGCAGCCCTTTGCCCACCGGGGAGCTGTTTTTT.

This clonotype was observed a few times. CDR3 sequence: CASSQEARGGYGYTF. The CDR3 DNA reads TGCGCCAGCAGCCAAGAAGCCAGGGGAGGCTATGGCTACACCTTC. V usage is TRBV4-1 and J usage is TRBJ1-2; D may be TRBD1 (6 bases). The V and J ends lost 0 bases and 4 bases respectively, with 12 bases between them. The length of the CDR3 is 15 residues. In germline, CDR1 is MGHRA, CDR2 YSYEKL.

This clonotype was counted only a few times. The chain employs TRBV9 and TRBJ2-2; 10 bases are a match to TRBD2. Germline CDR1 is SGDLS and CDR2 is YYNGEE. The CDR3 contains 17 residues. The ends lost 0 bases at V and 5 bases at J; junction bases unmatched: 7. The CDR3 is CASSVVPSGGRTGELFF. DNA of the CDR3: TGTGCCAGCAGCGTAGTTCCTAGCGGGGGACGTACCGGGGAGCTGTTTTTT.

This clonotype was counted at least ten times. The chain uses TRBV5-1 and TRBJ2-5; TRBD2 matches at 10 bases. The V gene end was trimmed by 4 bases and the J gene end by 0 bases; junction bases not matched to a gene: 6. This CDR3 spans 16 amino acids. Germline loops: CDR1 SGHRS, CDR2 YFSETQ. The chain's CDR3 is CASSLPSGGDQETQYF. The CDR3 coding sequence is TGCGCCAGCAGCCTACCTAGCGGGGGTGACCAAGAGACCCAGTACTTC.

This chain links TRBV4-1 with TRBJ2-2; TRBD2 aligns across 7 bases. The CDR3 sequence is 15 residues long. The germline V gene has CDR1 MGHRA and CDR2 YSYEKL. V was clipped by 4 bases and J by 6 bases; unmatched bases: 8. The CDR3 sequence is CASSRPVAGAGELFF. The CDR3 DNA reads as TGCGCCAGCAGCCGTCCGGTGGCGGGGGCCGGGGAGCTGTTTTTT.

The V call is TRBV7-9, the J call TRBJ1-6; D ambiguous. The V and J ends lost 1 base and 9 bases respectively, with 7 bases between them. Per the germline V gene, CDR1 is SEHNR and CDR2 is FQNEAQ (reference sequence). The CDR3 has 13 amino acids. The CDR3 is CASSLERLSPLHF. The DNA for the CDR3 is TGTGCCAGCAGCTTAGAAAGACTTTCACCCCTCCACTTT.

This clonotype was counted at least ten times. The V gene is TRBV7-3, the J gene TRBJ1-1; a possible D gene is TRBD1 (6 bases). The V gene's germline CDR1 is SGHTA and CDR2 FQGTGA. This CDR3 is 13 amino acids long. V was pared by 5 bases and J by 6 bases, with 13 bases between. The CDR3 reads CASSLQGLAEAFF. The CDR3 coding sequence is TGTGCCAGCAGCCTACAGGGACTGGCTGAAGCTTTCTTT.

This clonotype has a count of ten or more. V gene TRBV28 combines with J gene TRBJ1-5; TRBD1 matches at 7 bases. V trimming: 6 bases; J trimming: 6 bases; junction bases outside the gene matches: 5. Looked up from germline, CDR1 is MDHEN and CDR2 is SYDVKM. The CDR3 runs to 13 residues. CDR3 nucleotides: TGTGCCAGCAGGACAGGGATCTCTCAGCCCCAGCATTTT. Protein: CASRTGISQPQHF.

This clonotype was detected many times. The gene calls are TRBV10-3 and TRBJ2-7, with 7 bases that match TRBD2. Germline V gene lookup returns CDR1 ENHRY and CDR2 SYGVKD. CDR3 length: 14 residues. The ends lost 11 bases at V and 2 bases at J; junction bases unmatched: 12. The CDR3 spells CAAKPGAGAYEQYF. Written as DNA, the CDR3 is TGTGCCGCCAAGCCCGGGGCGGGGGCCTACGAGCAGTACTTC.

This clonotype came up many times. CDR3 sequence: CASSFSGGAYNEQFF. The CDR3 bases are TGTGCCAGCAGCTTTTCCGGGGGGGCCTACAATGAGCAGTTCTTC. The chain combines TRBV7-2 with TRBJ2-1; TRBD2 agrees at 8 bases. Germline V lookup: CDR1 SGHTA, CDR2 FQGNSA. The CDR3 consists of 15 residues. After removal of 3 bases from V and 2 bases from J, the junction contained 3 bases not matched to a gene.

V gene TRBV29-1 combines with J gene TRBJ1-5; no firm D call. The V gene lost 1 base and the J gene lost 6 bases, with 10 bases spanning the gap. Germline V gene sequence: CDR1 SQVTM, CDR2 ANQGSEA. This CDR3 has 13 residues. In DNA, the CDR3 is TGCAGCGTTGAAGGGGAAATCGGTCAGCCCCAGCATTTT. Translation: CSVEGEIGQPQHF.

This clonotype was seen many times. This chain links TRBV7-2 with TRBJ2-1; 8 bases match TRBD1. This CDR3 has 12 residues. Per the germline V gene, CDR1 is SGHTA and CDR2 is FQGNSA. V gave up 1 base and J gave up 11 bases; unmatched junction bases: 1. The CDR3 here is CASSLGQGKQFF. As DNA, the CDR3 is TGTGCCAGCAGCTTAGGACAGGGGAAGCAGTTCTTC.

This clonotype was counted a few times. The genes are TRBV5-1 and TRBJ1-1; possibly TRBD1 for D (5 bases). The germline gives CDR1 SGHRS, CDR2 YFSETQ. CDR3 length equals 17 residues. V was cut by 1 base and J by 3 bases, with 19 bases left in between. The CDR3 DNA reads as TGCGCCAGCAGCTTGAGAGAGTCTGGCAGGGCGGACACTGAAGCTTTCTTT. Translation gives CASSLRESGRADTEAFF.

This clonotype was recorded a few times. The V call is TRBV12-3 or TRBV12-4, the J call TRBJ2-2; 7 nucleotides agree with TRBD2. There are 13 residues in the CDR3. The trim removed 7 bases at V and 5 bases at J, leaving 4 bases unmatched. CDR3 nucleotides: TGTGCCAGCACCCCGGGGGGAACCGGGGAGCTGTTTTTT. It is translated as CASTPGGTGELFF.

This clonotype was recorded a few times. The CDR3 loop reads CASSLPWEMYNEQFF. CDR3 in DNA: TGTGCCAGCAGCTTGCCTTGGGAGATGTACAATGAGCAGTTCTTC. The rearrangement joins TRBV13 to TRBJ2-1, with D perhaps TRBD2 (5 bases). Between the trimmed V and J ends, which lost 3 bases and 4 bases, there was a span of 13 bases. The length of the CDR3 is 15 residues. Looked up from germline, CDR1 is PRHDT and CDR2 is FYEKMQ (reference sequence).

This clonotype has only a few counts. This sequence joins TRBV5-1 and TRBJ2-3; tentatively, D is TRBD2 (6 bases). V was pared by 4 bases and J by 0 bases, with 9 bases between. The CDR3 is 14 residues long. Germline CDR1 is SGHRS and CDR2 is YFSETQ. The CDR3 region has the DNA TGCGCCAGCAGCGGGGGGAGGAGCACAGATACGCAGTATTTT. This codes for CASSGGRSTDTQYF.

A few counts support this clonotype. The rearrangement joins TRBV20-1 to TRBJ2-3; TRBD2 matches at 15 bases. V lost 4 bases and J lost 15; bases outside the gene matches: 5. Germline CDR1 is DFQATT and CDR2 is SNEGSKA (reference sequence). The length of the CDR3 is 12 residues. The CDR3 sequence is CSATGLAGGNYF. The CDR3 nucleotides are TGCAGTGCTACAGGACTAGCGGGGGGGAATTATTTT.

This clonotype was seen only a few times. The chain links TRBV5-1 to TRBJ2-3; D call uncertain. V was clipped by 5 bases and J by 3 bases, with 7 bases between them. From germline, CDR1 is SGHRS and CDR2 YFSETQ. This CDR3 has 12 amino acids. The CDR3 spells CASRLSTDTQYF. Here the CDR3 DNA reads TGCGCCAGCAGGTTAAGTACAGATACGCAGTATTTT.